These T cell receptor beta chains were read from a single sample in a study of blood T cell repertoires in COVID-19. Some clones are missing from TCRdb's copy, which holds only in-frame ones; the method was immunoSEQ multiplex PCR. The sample yields more than 250,000 clones, around 85% seen once. The sequenced sample consisted of peripheral blood. Every receptor here comes from a woman aged 25-40 years who had recovered from COVID-19. The CDR3 runs from the conserved cysteine through the conserved F or W. Each record gives: CDR3 protein, CDR3 DNA, J gene, V gene, clone size, D gene. A D gene is named only where the DNA matches it firmly. Size tells how often a clone was seen (once, few, many) or the class of an expanded clone, and some rows leave it out.

CASSGRTGVGYTF,TGTGCCAGCAGCGGACGGACAGGGGTTGGCTACACCTTC,TRBJ1-2,TRBV9,NA,TRBD1
CASSYASGEQETQYF,TGTGCCAGCAGTTACGCCAGCGGGGAGCAAGAGACCCAGTACTTC,TRBJ2-5,TRBV6-5,NA,TRBD2
CASSGRATEAFF,TGTGCCAGCAGCGGCAGGGCCACTGAAGCTTTCTTT,TRBJ1-1,TRBV6-5,once,NA
CASRRAAGSNQPQHF,TGTGCCAGCCGGCGGGCGGCAGGTAGCAATCAGCCCCAGCATTTT,TRBJ1-5,TRBV19,NA,NA
CASSQEFRTGNEKLFF,TGTGCCAGCAGCCAAGAATTCCGGACAGGGAATGAAAAACTGTTTTTT,TRBJ1-4,TRBV4-2,NA,TRBD1
CSAFSGYEQYF,TGCAGTGCTTTTAGCGGATACGAGCAGTACTTC,TRBJ2-7,TRBV20-1,NA,NA
CASSLEDNLSYEQYF,TGTGCCAGCAGTTTAGAGGACAACCTCTCCTACGAGCAGTACTTC,TRBJ2-7,TRBV28,NA,NA
CASSFGRWTFF,TGTGCCAGCAGTTTTGGGAGATGGACTTTCTTT,TRBJ1-1,TRBV12-3/TRBV12-4,NA,NA
CATSDLGGTSNEQFF,TGTGCCACCAGTGATTTGGGGGGGACTAGCAATGAGCAGTTCTTC,TRBJ2-1,TRBV24-1,NA,TRBD2
CASIPSGSSYNEQFF,TGTGCCAGCATCCCTAGCGGGAGCTCCTACAATGAGCAGTTCTTC,TRBJ2-1,TRBV2,NA,TRBD2
CASSLTVSNSPLHF,TGCGCCAGCAGTCTTACAGTGTCAAATTCACCCCTCCACTTT,TRBJ1-6,TRBV10-1,NA,NA
CASSQRRDSGANVLTF,TGCGCCAGCAGCCAACGCCGGGACTCTGGGGCCAACGTCCTGACTTTC,TRBJ2-6,TRBV4-1,many,NA
CASSLELGETSTDTQYF,TGCGCCAGCAGCTTAGAGCTTGGTGAAACTAGCACAGATACGCAGTATTTT,TRBJ2-3,TRBV5-1,NA,NA
CASSLGTGETEAFF,TGTGCCAGCAGCTTGGGGACAGGGGAGACTGAAGCTTTCTTT,TRBJ1-1,TRBV7-9,NA,TRBD1
CASSLGQGSLDEQFF,TGTGCCAGCAGCCTAGGACAAGGGTCGTTGGATGAGCAGTTCTTC,TRBJ2-1,TRBV5-5,few,NA
CASSMDRFYEQYF,TGTGCCAGTAGTATGGACAGGTTCTACGAGCAGTACTTC,TRBJ2-7,TRBV19,NA,TRBD1
CASSEGLAQNTGELFF,TGTGCCAGCAGTGAAGGACTAGCGCAGAACACCGGGGAGCTGTTTTTT,TRBJ2-2,TRBV2,NA,TRBD2
CAWNPSGGPQETQYF,TGTGCCTGGAACCCTAGCGGGGGGCCTCAAGAGACCCAGTACTTC,TRBJ2-5,TRBV30,NA,TRBD2
CSVDQGGYEQYF,TGCAGCGTTGATCAGGGGGGCTACGAGCAGTACTTC,TRBJ2-7,TRBV29-1,NA,NA
CASSFPGLYNTGELFF,TGTGCCAGCAGCTTTCCGGGACTATATAACACCGGGGAGCTGTTTTTT,TRBJ2-2,TRBV7-8,once,TRBD2
CATSGGLAGASYNEQFF,TGTGCCACCAGTGGGGGACTAGCGGGAGCCTCCTACAATGAGCAGTTCTTC,TRBJ2-1,TRBV24-1,NA,TRBD2
CASSMSWDSTQPQHF,TGTGCCAGCAGTATGTCATGGGACAGTACTCAGCCCCAGCATTTT,TRBJ1-5,TRBV27,NA,TRBD1
CASSGGPNYGYTF,TGTGCCAGCAGTGGTGGGCCTAACTATGGCTACACCTTC,TRBJ1-2,TRBV12-3/TRBV12-4,NA,NA
CASRGSDRGPGNTIYF,TGTGCCAGCAGGGGATCGGACAGGGGGCCAGGAAACACCATATATTTT,TRBJ1-3,TRBV25-1,few,TRBD1
CTSSQDRSPGNTIYF,TGCACCAGCAGCCAAGACAGGTCCCCTGGAAACACCATATATTTT,TRBJ1-3,TRBV1,once,NA
CSVEGTDSAGDTQYF,TGCAGCGTTGAAGGCACGGACAGCGCCGGGGATACGCAGTATTTT,TRBJ2-3,TRBV29-1,NA,NA
CASSYNSDRGKSNEKLFF,TGTGCCAGCAGTTACAACTCGGACAGGGGAAAGTCTAATGAAAAACTGTTTTTT,TRBJ1-4,TRBV6-2/TRBV6-3,NA,TRBD1
CASSQALAGESYGYTF,TGCGCCAGCAGCCAAGCTCTGGCAGGGGAAAGCTATGGCTACACCTTC,TRBJ1-2,TRBV4-1,NA,NA
CASSSQGAETQYF,TGTGCCAGCTCGTCACAGGGGGCAGAGACCCAGTACTTC,TRBJ2-5,TRBV18,NA,TRBD1
CASSISSSPDNEQFF,TGTGCCAGTAGTATTTCTAGCTCTCCGGACAATGAGCAGTTCTTC,TRBJ2-1,TRBV19,NA,NA
CASSPRWASAEAFF,TGTGCCAGCAGCCCCAGGTGGGCTTCCGCTGAAGCTTTCTTT,TRBJ1-1,TRBV7-2,NA,NA
CATQGENTGELFF,TGTGCCACCCAGGGGGAAAACACCGGGGAGCTGTTTTTT,TRBJ2-2,TRBV28,NA,TRBD1
CAATGGLEQYF,TGTGCCGCGACCGGGGGGCTCGAGCAGTACTTC,TRBJ2-7,TRBV10-3,few,NA
CASSLLGVLLGERRTGELFF,TGTGCCAGCAGCCTCCTGGGCGTTTTGTTAGGGGAACGTCGCACCGGGGAGCTGTTTTTT,TRBJ2-2,TRBV14,NA,NA
CASSLQYSVRGYEQYF,TGTGCCAGCAGTTTACAGTACTCGGTCAGAGGCTACGAGCAGTACTTC,TRBJ2-7,TRBV7-9,NA,NA
CASSLVGGTDYEQYF,TGCGCCAGCAGCTTGGTTGGAGGGACGGACTACGAGCAGTACTTC,TRBJ2-7,TRBV5-1,NA,NA
CASSTGTSGSQDTQYF,TGTGCCAGTAGTACCGGGACTAGCGGGAGTCAAGATACGCAGTATTTT,TRBJ2-3,TRBV19,NA,TRBD2
CASSLDPINYGYTF,TGTGCCAGCAGCTTGGACCCTATTAACTATGGCTACACCTTC,TRBJ1-2,TRBV5-4,once,NA
CASSVGTGTGELFF,TGTGCCAGCAGCGTAGGGACAGGGACCGGGGAGCTGTTTTTT,TRBJ2-2,TRBV9,once,TRBD1
CASSQPPQGARAFF,TGCGCCAGCAGCCAGCCTCCCCAGGGGGCGCGGGCTTTCTTT,TRBJ1-1,TRBV4-1,NA,TRBD1